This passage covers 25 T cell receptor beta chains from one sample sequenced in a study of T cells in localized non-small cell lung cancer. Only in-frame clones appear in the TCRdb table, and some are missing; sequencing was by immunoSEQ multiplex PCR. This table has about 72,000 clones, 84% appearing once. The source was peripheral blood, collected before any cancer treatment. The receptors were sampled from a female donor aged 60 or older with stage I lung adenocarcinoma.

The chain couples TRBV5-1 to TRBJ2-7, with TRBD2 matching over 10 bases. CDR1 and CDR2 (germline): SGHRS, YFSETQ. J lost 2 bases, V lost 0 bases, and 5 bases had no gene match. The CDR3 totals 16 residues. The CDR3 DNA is TGCGCCAGCAGCTTGGCCGGAGCGGGAGGGGCCTACGAGCAGTACTTC. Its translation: CASSLAGAGGAYEQYF.

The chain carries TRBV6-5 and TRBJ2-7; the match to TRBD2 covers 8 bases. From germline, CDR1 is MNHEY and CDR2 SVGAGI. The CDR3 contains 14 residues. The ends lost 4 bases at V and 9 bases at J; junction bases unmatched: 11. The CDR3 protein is CASSSEPGTRRQYF. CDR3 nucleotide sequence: TGTGCCAGCAGTTCTGAACCCGGGACTAGAAGGCAGTACTTC.

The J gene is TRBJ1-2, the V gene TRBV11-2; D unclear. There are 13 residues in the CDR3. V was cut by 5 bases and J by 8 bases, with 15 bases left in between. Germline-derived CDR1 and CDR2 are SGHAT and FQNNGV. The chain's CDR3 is CASSVIGWSGYTF. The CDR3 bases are TGTGCCAGCAGCGTTATTGGGTGGAGCGGCTACACCTTC.

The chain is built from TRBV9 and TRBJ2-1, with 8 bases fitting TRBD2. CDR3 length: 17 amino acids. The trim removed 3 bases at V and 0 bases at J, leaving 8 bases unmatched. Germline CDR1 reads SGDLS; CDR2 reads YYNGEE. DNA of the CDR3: TGTGCCAGCAGCGAGACGCCAACTAGCGGCTCCTACAATGAGCAGTTCTTC. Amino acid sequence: CASSETPTSGSYNEQFF.

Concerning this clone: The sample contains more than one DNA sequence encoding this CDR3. CDR3 nucleotide sequence: TGTGCCAGTAGTGACCGGGGGTACACCTTC. Its protein is CASSDRGYTF. V and J are TRBV19 and TRBJ1-2; possibly TRBD1 for D (5 bases). The CDR3 is 10 amino acids. From germline, CDR1 is LNHDA and CDR2 SQIVND (reference sequence). The ends were cut back, 5 bases at V and 11 bases at J, with 9 bases in the middle.

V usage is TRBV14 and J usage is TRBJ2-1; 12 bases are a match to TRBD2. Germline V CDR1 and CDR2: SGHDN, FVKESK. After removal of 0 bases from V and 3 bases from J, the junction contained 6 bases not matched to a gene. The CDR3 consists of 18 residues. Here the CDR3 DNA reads TGTGCCAGCAGCCAAGAATGGGCTAGCGGGAGGGACTACAATGAGCAGTTCTTC. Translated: CASSQEWASGRDYNEQFF.

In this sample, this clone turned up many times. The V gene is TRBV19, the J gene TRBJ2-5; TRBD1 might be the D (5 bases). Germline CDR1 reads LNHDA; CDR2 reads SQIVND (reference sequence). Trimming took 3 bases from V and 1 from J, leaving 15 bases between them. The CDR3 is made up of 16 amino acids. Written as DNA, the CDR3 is TGTGCCAGTAGTATGGGGCTGATGGGGTTCCAAGAGACCCAGTACTTC. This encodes CASSMGLMGFQETQYF. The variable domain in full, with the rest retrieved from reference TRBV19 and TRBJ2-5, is DGGITQSPKYLFRKEGQNVTLSCEQNLNHDAMYWYRQDPGQGLRLIYYSQIVNDFQKGDIAEGYSVSREKKESFPLTVTSAQKNPTAFYLCASSMGLMGFQETQYFGPGTRLLVL.

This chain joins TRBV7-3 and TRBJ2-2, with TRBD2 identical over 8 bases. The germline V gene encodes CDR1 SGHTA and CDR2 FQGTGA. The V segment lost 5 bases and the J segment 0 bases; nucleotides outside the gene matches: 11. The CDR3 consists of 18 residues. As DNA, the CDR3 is TGTGCCAGCAGCCTAAATCGACCGGGACTAGCGAACACCGGGGAGCTGTTTTTT. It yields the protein CASSLNRPGLANTGELFF.

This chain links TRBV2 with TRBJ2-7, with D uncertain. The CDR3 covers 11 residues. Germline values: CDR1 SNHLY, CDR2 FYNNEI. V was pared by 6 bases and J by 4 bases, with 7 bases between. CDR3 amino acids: CASRVRYEQYF. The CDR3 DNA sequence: TGTGCCAGCAGGGTTAGGTACGAGCAGTACTTC. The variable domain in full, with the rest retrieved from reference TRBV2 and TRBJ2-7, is EPEVTQTPSHQVTQMGQEVILRCVPISNHLYFYWYRQILGQKVEFLVSFYNNEISEKSEIFDDQFSVERPDGSNFTLKIRSTKLEDSAMYFCASRVRYEQYFGPGTRLTVT.

The CDR3 DNA sequence: TGTGCCAGCAGCCAAGATAGGCAGGGTAAAAACATTCAGTACTTC. Encoded protein: CASSQDRQGKNIQYF. The chain is built from TRBV4-2 and TRBJ2-4; perhaps TRBD1 as D (5 bases). V shed 0 bases and J shed 4 bases, with 10 bases lying between them. The CDR3 runs 15 residues. Germline CDR1 and CDR2: LGHNA and YNFKEQ.

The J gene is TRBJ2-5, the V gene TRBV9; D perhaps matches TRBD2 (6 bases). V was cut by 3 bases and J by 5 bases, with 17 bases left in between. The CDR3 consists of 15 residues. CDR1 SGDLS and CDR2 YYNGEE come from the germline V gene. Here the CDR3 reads CASSAGRSGQETQYF. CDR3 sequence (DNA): TGTGCCAGCAGCGCCGGGAGAAGCGGTCAGGAGACCCAGTACTTC. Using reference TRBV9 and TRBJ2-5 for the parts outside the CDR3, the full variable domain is DSGVTQTPKHLITATGQRVTLRCSPRSGDLSVYWYQQSLDQGLQFLIQYYNGEERAKGNILERFSAQQFPDLHSELNLSSLELGDSALYFCASSAGRSGQETQYFGPGTRLLVL.

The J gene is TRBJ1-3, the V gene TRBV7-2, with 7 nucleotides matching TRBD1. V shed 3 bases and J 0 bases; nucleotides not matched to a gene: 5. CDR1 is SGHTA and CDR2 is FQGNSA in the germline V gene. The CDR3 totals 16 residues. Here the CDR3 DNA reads TGTGCCAGCAGCTTGGGACAGCCGTCCTCTGGAAACACCATATATTTT. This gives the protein CASSLGQPSSGNTIYF.

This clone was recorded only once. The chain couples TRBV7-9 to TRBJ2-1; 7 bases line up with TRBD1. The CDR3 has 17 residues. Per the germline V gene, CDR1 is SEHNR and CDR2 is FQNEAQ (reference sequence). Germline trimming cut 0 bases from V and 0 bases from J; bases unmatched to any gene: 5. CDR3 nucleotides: TGTGCCAGCAGCTTAGCCCGGGACAGTTACTCCTACAATGAGCAGTTCTTC. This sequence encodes CASSLARDSYSYNEQFF.

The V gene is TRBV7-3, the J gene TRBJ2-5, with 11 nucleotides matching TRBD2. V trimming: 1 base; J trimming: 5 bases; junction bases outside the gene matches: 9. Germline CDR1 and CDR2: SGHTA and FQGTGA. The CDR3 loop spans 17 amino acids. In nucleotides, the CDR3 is TGTGCCAGCAGCTTAATTGCTAGCGGGGGGTTCGGTGAGACCCAGTACTTC. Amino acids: CASSLIASGGFGETQYF. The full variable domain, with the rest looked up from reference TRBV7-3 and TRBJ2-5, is GAGVSQTPSNKVTEKGKYVELRCDPISGHTALYWYRQSLGQGPEFLIYFQGTGAADDSGLPNDRFFAVRPEGSVSTLKIQRTERGDSAVYLCASSLIASGGFGETQYFGPGTRLLVL.

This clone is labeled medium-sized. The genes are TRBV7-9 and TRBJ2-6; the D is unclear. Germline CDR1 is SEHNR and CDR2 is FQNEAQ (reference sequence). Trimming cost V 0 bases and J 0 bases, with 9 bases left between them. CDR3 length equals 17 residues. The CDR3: CASSLARPGSGANVLTF. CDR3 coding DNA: TGTGCCAGCAGCTTAGCCAGACCAGGCTCTGGGGCCAACGTCCTGACTTTC. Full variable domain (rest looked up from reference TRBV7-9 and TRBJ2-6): DTGVSQNPRHKITKRGQNVTFRCDPISEHNRLYWYRQTLGQGPEFLTYFQNEAQLEKSRLLSDRFSAERPKGSFSTLEIQRTEQGDSAMYLCASSLARPGSGANVLTFGAGSRLTVL.

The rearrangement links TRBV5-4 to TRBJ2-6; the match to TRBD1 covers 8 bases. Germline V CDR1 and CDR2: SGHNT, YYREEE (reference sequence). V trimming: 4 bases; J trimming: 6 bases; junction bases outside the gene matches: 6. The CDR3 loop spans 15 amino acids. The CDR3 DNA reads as TGTGCCAGCAGCCACCGGGACAGGCTGGCCAACGTCCTGACTTTC. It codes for CASSHRDRLANVLTF.

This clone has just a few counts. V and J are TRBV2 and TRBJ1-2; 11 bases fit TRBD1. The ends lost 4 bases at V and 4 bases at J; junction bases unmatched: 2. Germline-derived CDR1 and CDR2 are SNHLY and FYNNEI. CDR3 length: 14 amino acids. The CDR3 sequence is CASSGTGGSYGYTF. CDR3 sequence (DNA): TGTGCCAGCAGTGGGACAGGGGGCAGCTATGGCTACACCTTC. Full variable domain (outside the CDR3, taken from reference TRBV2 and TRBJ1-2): EPEVTQTPSHQVTQMGQEVILRCVPISNHLYFYWYRQILGQKVEFLVSFYNNEISEKSEIFDDQFSVERPDGSNFTLKIRSTKLEDSAMYFCASSGTGGSYGYTFGSGTRLTVV.

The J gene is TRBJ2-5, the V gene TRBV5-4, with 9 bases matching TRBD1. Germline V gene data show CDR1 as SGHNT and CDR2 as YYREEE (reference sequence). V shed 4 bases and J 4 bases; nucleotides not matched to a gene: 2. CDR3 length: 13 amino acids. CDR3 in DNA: TGTGCCAGCAGCCGGGGACAGGGAGAGACCCAGTACTTC. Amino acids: CASSRGQGETQYF.

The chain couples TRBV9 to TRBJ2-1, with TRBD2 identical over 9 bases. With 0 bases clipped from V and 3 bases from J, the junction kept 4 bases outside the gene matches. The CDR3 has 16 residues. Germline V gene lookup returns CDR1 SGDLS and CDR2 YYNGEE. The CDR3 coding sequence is TGTGCCAGCAGCGTAGGGCGGGGGGGTTTCTACAATGAGCAGTTCTTC. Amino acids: CASSVGRGGFYNEQFF.

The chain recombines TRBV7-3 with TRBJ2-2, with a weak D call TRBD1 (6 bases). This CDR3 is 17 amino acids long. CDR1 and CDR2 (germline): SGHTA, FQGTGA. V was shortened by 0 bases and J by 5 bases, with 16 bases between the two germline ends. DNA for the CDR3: TGTGCCAGCAGCTTAACGAAGCAGGGGCTAGGTACCGGGGAGCTGTTTTTT. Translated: CASSLTKQGLGTGELFF.

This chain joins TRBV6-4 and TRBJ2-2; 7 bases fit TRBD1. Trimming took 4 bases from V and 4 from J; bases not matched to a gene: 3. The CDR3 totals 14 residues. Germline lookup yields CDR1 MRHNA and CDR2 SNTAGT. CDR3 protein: CASSGDSFTGELFF. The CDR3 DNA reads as TGTGCCAGCAGTGGGGACAGTTTCACCGGGGAGCTGTTTTTT.

CDR3 bases: TGTGCCAGCTCGCACTCCAGGGGGGGTTCCCATCAGCCCCAGCATTTT. It translates to CASSHSRGGSHQPQHF. V usage is TRBV18 and J usage is TRBJ1-5; the match to TRBD1 covers 7 bases. Unmatched junction bases numbered 13, after V lost 6 bases and J lost 5 bases. From germline, CDR1 is KGHSH and CDR2 LQKENI. The CDR3 loop spans 16 amino acids. Filled out from reference TRBV18 and TRBJ1-5, the complete variable domain reads NAGVMQNPRHLVRRRGQEARLRCSPMKGHSHVYWYRQLPEEGLKFMVYLQKENIIDESGMPKERFSAEFPKEGPSILRIQQVVRGDSAAYFCASSHSRGGSHQPQHFGDGTRLSIL.

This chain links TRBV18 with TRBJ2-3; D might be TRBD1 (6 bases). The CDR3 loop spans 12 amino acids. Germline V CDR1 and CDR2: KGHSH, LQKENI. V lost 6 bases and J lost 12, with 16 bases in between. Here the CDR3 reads CASSPDRHNQYF. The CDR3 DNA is TGTGCCAGCTCCCCCGACAGGCACAACCAGTATTTT.

CDR3 in amino acids: CASSRGLVGPQETQYF. For the CDR3, the DNA is TGTGCCAGCAGCCGCGGACTAGTTGGGCCCCAAGAGACCCAGTACTTC. The rearrangement uses TRBV14 and TRBJ2-5; 7 bases agree with TRBD2. Germline V gene data show CDR1 as SGHDN and CDR2 as FVKESK. The V segment lost 4 bases and the J segment 1 base; nucleotides outside the gene matches: 9. This CDR3 spans 16 amino acids.

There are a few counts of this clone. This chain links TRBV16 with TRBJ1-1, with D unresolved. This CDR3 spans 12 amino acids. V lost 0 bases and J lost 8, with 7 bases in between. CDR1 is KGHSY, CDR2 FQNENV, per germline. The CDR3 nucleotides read TGTGCCAGCAGCCAATCGTCAGAGGAAGCTTTCTTT. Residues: CASSQSSEEAFF.